A single T cell receptor beta chain is shown here with its context. The data are from a study of CD8+CD57+ T cells in acquired aplastic anemia. Selection for sequencing was limited to patients who had shown CD8+CD57+ cell expansion by flow cytometry. The template used for profiling TCR beta VDJ and CDR3 was genomic DNA. TCRdb passed the reads through MiXCR, listing each CDR3 protein once. The sample lists about 170,000 distinct CDR3 sequences; around 48% were seen once. The sample consisted of sorted CD4+, CD8+, or CD8+CD57+ T cells (not recorded which) from PBMCs. The sequence came from a human donor with aplastic anemia.

CDR3 nucleotide sequence: TGTGCCAGCAGGGATAATACAATCAATCAGCCCCAGCATTTT. Amino acid sequence: CASRDNTINQPQHF. The chain combines TRBV6-2 or TRBV6-3 with TRBJ1-5, with D hard to call. Per the germline V gene, CDR1 is MNHEY and CDR2 is SVGEGT. Trimming cost V 6 bases and J 3 bases, with 12 bases left between them. The CDR3 is made up of 14 amino acids.